A selection of T cell receptor beta chains follows, all from one sample in a study of T cell changes during pregnancy in multiple sclerosis. Data came from immunoSEQ multiplex PCR; TCRdb stores just in-frame clones and leaves some out. Seen here are fewer than 45,000 clones, roughly nine tenths observed once, and the top ten hold around 0.5%. The input for sequencing was CD4+ T cells from peripheral blood mononuclear cells, taken in the second trimester of pregnancy. Every receptor here comes from a female donor in good health, enrolled as a control in a pregnancy study. The CDR3 runs from the conserved cysteine through the conserved F or W. The D gene is left open where the match is weak. Part of the rows lack a size; the others show once, few, many or a class for expanded clones.

V gene	D gene	clone size	J gene	CDR3 protein	CDR3 DNA
TRBV25-1	.	.	TRBJ1-1	CASSDWGLNTEAFF	TGTGCCAGCAGTGACTGGGGCTTGAACACTGAAGCTTTCTTT
TRBV15	.	.	TRBJ2-7	CATSREGHGPYEQYF	TGTGCCACCAGCAGAGAGGGACACGGACCCTACGAGCAGTACTTC
TRBV6-1	.	.	TRBJ1-1	CASSSGLRDTEAFF	TGTGCCAGCAGCAGCGGACTTAGGGACACTGAAGCTTTCTTT
TRBV7-2	TRBD1	.	TRBJ1-4	CASSLNHRGEKLFF	TGTGCCAGCAGCTTAAACCACAGGGGAGAAAAACTGTTTTTT
TRBV7-2	TRBD2	.	TRBJ2-7	CASSPRGGYYEQYF	TGTGCCAGCAGCCCCCGCGGGGGGTACTACGAGCAGTACTTC
TRBV11-2	.	.	TRBJ1-1	CASSLRGGNTEAFF	TGTGCCAGCAGCTTAAGAGGGGGGAACACTGAAGCTTTCTTT
TRBV2	TRBD2	.	TRBJ2-1	CASRGTSGDNEQFF	TGTGCCAGCAGGGGGACTAGCGGCGACAATGAGCAGTTCTTC
TRBV7-8	.	.	TRBJ2-5	CASSFSGRGQQETQYF	TGTGCCAGCAGCTTCTCAGGCAGGGGCCAACAAGAGACCCAGTACTTC
TRBV6-6	.	.	TRBJ2-5	CASSYSGGRQTQYF	TGTGCCAGCAGTTACTCCGGGGGGCGGCAGACCCAGTACTTC
TRBV27	TRBD1	.	TRBJ2-7	CASTSGTGLYEQYF	TGTGCCAGCACGTCCGGGACAGGGCTTTACGAGCAGTACTTC
TRBV10-3	TRBD2	.	TRBJ2-5	CAISGGREGLQETQYF	TGTGCCATCAGTGGCGGGAGGGAGGGACTACAAGAGACCCAGTACTTC
TRBV28	TRBD1	.	TRBJ2-5	CATQGAPTAWPKQETQYF	TGTGCCACCCAGGGGGCGCCCACGGCGTGGCCAAAACAAGAGACCCAGTACTTC
TRBV29-1	.	.	TRBJ1-2	CSVQGTPYGYTF	TGCAGCGTACAGGGTACTCCCTATGGCTACACCTTC
TRBV7-8	.	.	TRBJ2-1	CASSLVRARLAYNEQFF	TGTGCCAGCAGCTTAGTTCGAGCCCGTTTAGCCTACAATGAGCAGTTCTTC
TRBV6-5	TRBD1	.	TRBJ1-6	CASRSGQGSNSPLHF	TGTGCCAGCAGATCGGGACAGGGGTCAAATTCACCCCTCCACTTT
TRBV6-1	TRBD1	.	TRBJ1-5	CASMGQVGSNQPQHF	TGTGCCAGCATGGGACAGGTTGGGAGCAATCAGCCCCAGCATTTT
TRBV5-1	TRBD2	.	TRBJ2-1	CASTGGGLAGENEQFF	TGCGCCAGCACCGGCGGTGGACTAGCGGGAGAAAATGAGCAGTTCTTC
TRBV27	.	.	TRBJ1-4	CASSMEGRYNEKLFF	TGTGCCAGCAGTATGGAGGGACGGTATAATGAAAAACTGTTTTTT
TRBV6-1	TRBD1	.	TRBJ1-6	CASTRTGGNSPLHF	TGTGCCAGCACCCGGACAGGGGGTAATTCACCCCTCCACTTT
TRBV7-2	.	.	TRBJ2-5	CASSLAPYQETQYF	TGTGCCAGCAGCTTAGCCCCGTACCAAGAGACCCAGTACTTC
TRBV5-4	TRBD2	.	TRBJ2-3	CASGPGGAGTDTQYF	TGTGCCAGCGGCCCGGGGGGAGCGGGCACAGATACGCAGTATTTT
TRBV6-1	.	.	TRBJ1-5	CASSEPYQPQHF	TGTGCCAGCAGTGAACCATATCAGCCCCAGCATTTT
TRBV5-1	TRBD1	.	TRBJ1-2	CASSSTTTGGSGGYTF	TGCGCCAGCAGCTCCACAACGACAGGGGGCTCGGGTGGCTACACCTTC
TRBV6-1	.	few	TRBJ1-1	CASSEMDGQMNTEAFF	TGTGCCAGCAGTGAAATGGATGGGCAGATGAACACTGAAGCTTTCTTT
TRBV9	TRBD1	.	TRBJ2-5	CASTRTGVSETQYF	TGTGCCAGCACCCGGACAGGGGTCTCGGAGACCCAGTACTTC
TRBV7-8	TRBD1	once	TRBJ2-5	CASSSTTGSETQYF	TGTGCCAGCAGCTCGACGACAGGGTCAGAGACCCAGTACTTC
TRBV19	.	.	TRBJ1-1	CASNPTPNTEAFF	TGTGCCAGTAACCCGACTCCGAACACTGAAGCTTTCTTT
TRBV10-3	.	.	TRBJ2-3	CAISREDPTDTQYF	TGTGCCATCAGCAGAGAGGATCCCACAGATACGCAGTATTTT
TRBV5-6	.	.	TRBJ1-4	CASSDQGWHEKLFF	TGTGCCAGCAGCGACCAGGGGTGGCATGAAAAACTGTTTTTT
TRBV11-3	TRBD1	.	TRBJ1-5	CASSLWGGDGTGVFQPQHF	TGTGCCAGCAGCTTATGGGGGGGCGACGGGACAGGGGTATTTCAGCCCCAGCATTTT
TRBV28	.	.	TRBJ1-1	CASSLQFMNTEAFF	TGTGCCAGCAGTTTACAATTCATGAACACTGAAGCTTTCTTT
TRBV5-1	.	.	TRBJ1-4	CASSRGRIDEKLFF	TGCGCCAGCAGCAGGGGTCGGATAGATGAAAAACTGTTTTTT
TRBV6-1	.	.	TRBJ2-3	CASSARAGPSRGTDTQYF	TGTGCCAGCAGTGCCAGGGCGGGACCATCAAGGGGCACAGATACGCAGTATTTT
TRBV6-5	TRBD1	.	TRBJ1-6	CASSFVTGGTSPLHF	TGTGCCAGCAGTTTCGTCACAGGGGGTACCTCACCCCTCCACTTT
TRBV4-2	TRBD1	medium-sized	TRBJ1-5	CASSPFGQGDQPQHF	TGTGCCAGCAGCCCTTTCGGACAGGGGGATCAGCCCCAGCATTTT
TRBV6-5	TRBD1	.	TRBJ1-6	CASSGPGTVLSPLHF	TGTGCCAGCAGCGGCCCCGGGACAGTACTTTCACCCCTCCACTTT
TRBV6-4	TRBD2	.	TRBJ2-1	CASSDSGLAGDTEQFF	TGTGCCAGCAGTGACTCGGGACTAGCGGGAGATACTGAGCAGTTCTTC
TRBV12-2	.	.	TRBJ1-2	CASPLNELWASGYTF	TGTGCAAGTCCCCTAAACGAGCTCTGGGCATCTGGCTACACCTTC
TRBV5-1	.	.	TRBJ1-2	CASSFGTTGGYTF	TGCGCCAGCAGCTTCGGTACTACGGGTGGCTACACCTTC
TRBV14	.	.	TRBJ2-6	CASSHQISGANVLTF	TGTGCCAGCAGCCACCAGATCTCTGGGGCCAACGTCCTGACTTTC
TRBV6-1	.	.	TRBJ2-7	CAATRPGPRYQQYF	TGTGCCGCCACTCGACCGGGTCCTCGATATCAGCAGTACTTC
TRBV6-1	TRBD2	.	TRBJ2-7	CASSKAGGRYEQYF	TGTGCCAGCAGCAAAGCGGGAGGACGGTACGAGCAGTACTTC
TRBV2	TRBD1	once	TRBJ1-2	CASSAGTGGAGGYTF	TGTGCCAGCAGCGCCGGGACAGGGGGAGCAGGAGGCTACACCTTC
TRBV7-3	TRBD2	.	TRBJ2-1	CASSLAGGNNEQFF	TGTGCCAGCAGCTTAGCGGGGGGAAACAATGAGCAGTTCTTC
TRBV5-4	.	.	TRBJ2-7	CASSLWGERSYEQYF	TGTGCCAGCAGCTTGTGGGGGGAACGGTCCTACGAGCAGTACTTC
TRBV2	.	.	TRBJ1-2	CASSEPDTGDGYTF	TGTGCCAGCAGTGAGCCTGACACCGGGGATGGCTACACCTTC
TRBV10-3	.	.	TRBJ2-1	CAISAGINEQFF	TGTGCCATCAGCGCCGGGATTAATGAGCAGTTCTTC
TRBV18	.	.	TRBJ2-7	CASSPTPAGQSVSYEQYF	TGTGCCAGCTCACCGACCCCCGCGGGACAGTCGGTATCCTACGAGCAGTACTTC
TRBV7-6	TRBD1	.	TRBJ1-2	CASSPQGAQYGYTF	TGCGCCAGCAGCCCACAGGGGGCCCAATATGGCTACACCTTC
TRBV30	.	.	TRBJ2-1	CAWSGLRRYNEQFF	TGTGCCTGGTCGGGACTCCGGAGGTACAATGAGCAGTTCTTC